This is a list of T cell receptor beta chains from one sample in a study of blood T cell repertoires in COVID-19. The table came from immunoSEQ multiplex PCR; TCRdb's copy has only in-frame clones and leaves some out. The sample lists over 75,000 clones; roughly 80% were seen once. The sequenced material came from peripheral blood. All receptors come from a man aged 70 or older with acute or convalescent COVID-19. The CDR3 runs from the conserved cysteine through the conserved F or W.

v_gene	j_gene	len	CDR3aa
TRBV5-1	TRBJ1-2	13	CASSLEFGYGYTF
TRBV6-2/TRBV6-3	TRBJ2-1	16	CASSFVLAGGSHEQFF
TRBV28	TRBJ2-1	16	CASSSRQDRVYNEQFF
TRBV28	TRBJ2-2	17	CASSLINWDRGTGELFF
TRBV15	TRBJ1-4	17	CATSRGGTGSSNEKLFF
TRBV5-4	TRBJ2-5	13	CASSIAGKETQYF
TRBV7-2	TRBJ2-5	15	CASSLGTGEGETQYF
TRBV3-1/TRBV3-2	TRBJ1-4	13	CASSQAGRGKLFF
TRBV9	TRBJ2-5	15	CASSGGDSRGETQYF
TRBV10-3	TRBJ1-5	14	CATRPGEASQPQHF
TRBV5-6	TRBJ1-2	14	CASSFTQGYYGYTF
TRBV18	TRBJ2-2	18	CASSPPVGTGKNTGELFF
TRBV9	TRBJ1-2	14	CASSVAGRNYGYTF
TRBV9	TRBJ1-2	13	CASSVDRDYGYTF
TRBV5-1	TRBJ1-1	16	CASSSGQGVSRTEAFF
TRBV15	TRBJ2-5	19	CATSRDRAGGAGAGETQYF
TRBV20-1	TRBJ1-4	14	CSASPGAINEKLFF
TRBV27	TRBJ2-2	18	CASKTGLAGGSNTGELFF
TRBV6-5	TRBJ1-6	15	CASSYSWGENSPLHF
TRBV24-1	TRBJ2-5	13	CATSRGRAETQYF
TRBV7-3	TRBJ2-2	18	CASSPQGAGHGGPGELFF
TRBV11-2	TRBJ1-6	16	CASSLEGGAYNSPLHF
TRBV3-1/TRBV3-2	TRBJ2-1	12	CASSQTGTGKFF
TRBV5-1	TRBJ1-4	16	CASSLGQGVTNEKLFF
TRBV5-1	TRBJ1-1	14	CASRSGTGNTEAFF
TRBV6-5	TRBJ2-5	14	CASSYSAGGETQYF
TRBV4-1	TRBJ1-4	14	CASSPGANVEKLFF
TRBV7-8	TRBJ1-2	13	CASSLGTYSGYTF
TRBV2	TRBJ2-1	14	CASSDGRGGREQFF
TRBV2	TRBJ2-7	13	CASSATTRVGQYF
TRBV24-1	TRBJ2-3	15	CATEGTSDSTDTQYF
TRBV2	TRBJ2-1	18	CASSHPRTGTESYNEQFF
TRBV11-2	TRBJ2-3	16	CASSLRPRGSADTQYF
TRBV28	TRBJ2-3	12	CASSLATDTQYF
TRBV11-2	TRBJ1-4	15	CASSLTPGEHEKLFF
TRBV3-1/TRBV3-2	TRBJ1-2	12	CASSLRGNGYTF
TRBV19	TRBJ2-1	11	CASSNRVEQFF
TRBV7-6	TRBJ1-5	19	CASRGDRALDQTSNQPQHF
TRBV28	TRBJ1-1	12	CASSLLQGEAFF
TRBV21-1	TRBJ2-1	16	CASSRRPGQVPDEQFF
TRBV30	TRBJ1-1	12	CAWSYQGDGAFF
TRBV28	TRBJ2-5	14	CASSIDRGQETQYF
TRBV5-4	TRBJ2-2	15	CASSSGQGITGELFF
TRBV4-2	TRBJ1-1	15	CASSRIDRGSTEAFF
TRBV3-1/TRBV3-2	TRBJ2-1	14	CASTQEGGVNEQFF
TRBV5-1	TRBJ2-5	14	CASRSSGGAEAQYF
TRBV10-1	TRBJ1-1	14	CATTWALQRIEAFF
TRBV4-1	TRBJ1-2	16	CASSHQGGGRNYGYTF
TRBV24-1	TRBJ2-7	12	CATSETTGEQYF
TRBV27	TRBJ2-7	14	CASSRDRGSFEQYF
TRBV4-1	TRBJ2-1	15	CASRRGQGAGSEQFF
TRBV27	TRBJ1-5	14	CASSLGQSNQPQHF
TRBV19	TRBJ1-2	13	CATRGLANYGYTF
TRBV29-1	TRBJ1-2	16	CSVDGGSTGGSDGYTF